The 4 T cell receptor beta chains below all came from one sample that was sequenced in a study of blood T cell repertoires in COVID-19. TCRdb's table, derived via immunoSEQ multiplex PCR, lists solely in-frame clones and lacks some. This sample has about 170,000 clones, with around 85% found just once. Sample: peripheral blood. The receptors shown here come from an elderly woman with COVID-19, enrolled during active disease.

This chain uses TRBV12-3 or TRBV12-4 with TRBJ1-2, with no clear D. CDR3 length equals 13 residues. V was cut by 3 bases and J by 5 bases, with 10 bases left in between. The CDR3: CASSFPQTYGYTF. CDR3 nucleotide sequence: TGTGCCAGCAGTTTCCCACAGACATATGGCTACACCTTC.

This clone was found once. This chain connects TRBV5-1 to TRBJ1-2; no definite D call. This CDR3 region has 13 residues. Trimming removed 4 bases from V and 8 bases from J, with 15 bases in between. The V gene's germline CDR1 is SGHRS and CDR2 YFSETQ. The CDR3 DNA is TGCGCCAGCAGCCGCCTCACCGGTTGGGGCTACACCTTC. Translating it yields CASSRLTGWGYTF.

This clone was detected a few times. The chain combines TRBV19 with TRBJ1-5; a possible D gene is TRBD1 (6 bases). Germline assignment: CDR1 LNHDA and CDR2 SQIVND (reference sequence). This CDR3 has 15 residues. Between the trimmed V and J ends, which lost 8 bases and 2 bases, there was a span of 16 bases. CDR3 sequence: CASDDRIRGNQPQHF. The CDR3 bases are TGTGCCAGTGACGACAGGATCAGAGGCAATCAGCCCCAGCATTTT. The variable domain in full, with the rest retrieved from reference TRBV19 and TRBJ1-5, is DGGITQSPKYLFRKEGQNVTLSCEQNLNHDAMYWYRQDPGQGLRLIYYSQIVNDFQKGDIAEGYSVSREKKESFPLTVTSAQKNPTAFYLCASDDRIRGNQPQHFGDGTRLSIL.

The chain combines TRBV7-8 with TRBJ1-4; 8 bases fit TRBD1. The CDR3 extends over 15 amino acids. CDR1 and CDR2 (germline): SGHVS, FQNEAQ. The V gene end was trimmed by 5 bases and the J gene end by 8 bases; junction bases not matched to a gene: 10. The CDR3 loop is CASSAGTGAGEKLFF. The DNA of the CDR3 is TGTGCCAGCAGCGCTGGGACAGGCGCAGGGGAAAAACTGTTTTTT. Drawing the rest from reference TRBV7-8 and TRBJ1-4, the complete variable domain is GAGVSQSPRYKVAKRGQDVALRCDPISGHVSLFWYQQALGQGPEFLTYFQNEAQLDKSGLPSDRFFAERPEGSVSTLKIQRTQQEDSAVYLCASSAGTGAGEKLFFGSGTQLSVL.